This T cell receptor (beta chain) originates from a study of T-cell memory formation after mild COVID-19. Points from the study as a whole: Pre-infection memory already had some responding clones, implying cross-reactive memory joined. CD4/CD8 balance held among clones contracting day 15 to 85, and later expanders leaned CD4+.

Germline CDR1 is ENHRY and CDR2 is SYGVKD. This CDR3 spans 14 amino acids. V dropped 2 bases and J dropped 4; count of bases not matched to a gene: 4. This clonotype was detected many times. Its antigen is not known. A single record per CDR3 protein comes from TCRdb applying MiXCR to the 5' RACE reads. The repertoire has 400,000 or so distinct CDR3 sequences, roughly 21% of them found once; the top ten carry around an eighth. The chain uses TRBV10-3 and TRBJ2-7; TRBD2 agrees at 8 bases. The sequence was obtained from an adult woman who had mild COVID-19 (a few samples of this study predate the infection). Cell type and time point are not known. The sequencing sample was made of PBMCs or a T cell subset sorted from them (not recorded which). CDR3: CAISEIASGYEQYF. The DNA for the CDR3 is TGTGCCATCAGTGAGATAGCTAGCGGGTACGAGCAGTACTTC.